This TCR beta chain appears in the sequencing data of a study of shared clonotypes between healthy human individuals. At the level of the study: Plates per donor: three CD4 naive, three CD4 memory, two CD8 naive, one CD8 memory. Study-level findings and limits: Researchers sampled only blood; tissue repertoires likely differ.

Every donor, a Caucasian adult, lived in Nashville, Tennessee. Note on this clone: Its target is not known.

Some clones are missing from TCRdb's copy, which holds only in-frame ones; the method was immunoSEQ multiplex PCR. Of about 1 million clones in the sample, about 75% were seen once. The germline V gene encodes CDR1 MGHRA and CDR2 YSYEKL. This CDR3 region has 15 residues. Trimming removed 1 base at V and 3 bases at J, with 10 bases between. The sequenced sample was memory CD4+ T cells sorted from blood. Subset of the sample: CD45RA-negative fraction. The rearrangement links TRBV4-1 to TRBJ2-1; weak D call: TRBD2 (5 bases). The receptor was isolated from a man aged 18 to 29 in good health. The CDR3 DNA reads TGCGCCAGCAGCCAAGGCGGGCTAGACTACAATGAGCAGTTCTTC. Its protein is CASSQGGLDYNEQFF.